These 20 T cell receptor beta chains share one sample of origin, sequenced in a study of T cell responses to AZD1222 COVID-19 vaccine. Clones were sequenced by immunoSEQ multiplex PCR, and TCRdb holds only the in-frame ones, with some missing. This table holds about 55,000 clones, less than 85% found once. The sequencing used peripheral blood, collected on day 0 of AZD1222 vaccination. Source of these receptors: an adult in good health.

The chain combines TRBV5-1 with TRBJ2-3; 11 bases are a match to TRBD2. J lost 2 bases, V lost 1 base, and 3 bases had no gene match. Looked up from germline, CDR1 is SGHRS and CDR2 is YFSETQ. This CDR3 spans 16 amino acids. The CDR3 nucleotides are TGCGCCAGCAGCTTGAATAGCGGGAGGGACACAGATACGCAGTATTTT. It translates to CASSLNSGRDTDTQYF.

This chain connects TRBV5-8 to TRBJ1-1; tentatively, D is TRBD1 (5 bases). From germline, CDR1 is SGHTS and CDR2 YDEGEE. Trimming removed 2 bases at V and 0 bases at J, with 8 bases between. The CDR3 sequence is 14 residues long. CDR3 region: CASSLDRMNTEAFF. CDR3 nucleotide sequence: TGTGCCAGCAGCTTAGACAGAATGAACACTGAAGCTTTCTTT.

The chain joins TRBV6-4 to TRBJ2-1; 9 bases align to TRBD2. The V segment lost 2 bases and the J segment 4 bases; nucleotides outside the gene matches: 9. The CDR3 is 17 residues long. CDR1 is MRHNA, CDR2 SNTAGT, per germline. The CDR3 coding sequence is TGTGCCAGCAGTGACCCTTCGAGCGGGAGGAGTTACAATGAGCAGTTCTTC. Translated, it gives CASSDPSSGRSYNEQFF.

V is TRBV5-6 and J is TRBJ2-1; D gene uncertain. Per the germline V gene, CDR1 is SGHDT and CDR2 is YYEEEE. The V end lost 2 bases, the J end lost 10 bases, and 22 bases lay between the germline ends. The CDR3 has 16 residues. CDR3 loop: CASSLIDRAGGIEQFF. CDR3 coding DNA: TGTGCCAGCAGCTTAATCGACCGGGCCGGTGGCATAGAGCAGTTCTTC.

The rearrangement joins TRBV2 to TRBJ2-2; 7 positions agree with TRBD1. This CDR3 contains 14 residues. Looked up from germline, CDR1 is SNHLY and CDR2 is FYNNEI. The V segment lost 7 bases and the J segment 5 bases; nucleotides outside the gene matches: 7. CDR3 protein: CASTTGVGTGELFF. The CDR3 DNA sequence: TGTGCCAGCACCACAGGGGTTGGGACCGGGGAGCTGTTTTTT.

The gene calls are TRBV25-1 and TRBJ2-5, with a possible D match to TRBD1 (6 bases). The V gene's germline CDR1 is MGHDK and CDR2 SYGVNS. The CDR3 has 16 residues. The V gene lost 3 bases and the J gene lost 1 base, with 15 bases spanning the gap. The CDR3 is CASSDQRDTFQETQYF. CDR3 coding DNA: TGTGCCAGCAGTGACCAAAGGGACACCTTCCAAGAGACCCAGTACTTC.

This chain uses TRBV7-9 with TRBJ2-1; possibly TRBD2 for D (5 bases). CDR1 SEHNR and CDR2 FQNEAQ come from the germline V gene (reference sequence). CDR3 size: 15 residues. Deletions cut 5 bases from V and 4 bases from J, with 15 bases between. CDR3 region: CASSRAGGGYNEQFF. CDR3 nucleotide sequence: TGTGCCAGCAGCAGAGCCGGCGGAGGTTACAATGAGCAGTTCTTC.

The chain uses TRBV5-4 and TRBJ1-2; D perhaps matches TRBD1 (5 bases). The CDR3 is 14 residues long. Trimming removed 4 bases at V and 6 bases at J, with 16 bases between. Germline-derived CDR1 and CDR2 are SGHNT and YYREEE (reference sequence). CDR3 in amino acids: CASSLPGALDGYTF. CDR3 bases: TGTGCCAGCAGCCTCCCCGGGGCGCTTGATGGCTACACCTTC.

This clone was seen once. The chain recombines TRBV6-2 or TRBV6-3 with TRBJ2-3; the match to TRBD2 covers 11 bases. Germline trimming cut 2 bases from V and 6 bases from J; bases unmatched to any gene: 16. CDR3 length: 19 residues. Germline CDR1 reads MNHEY; CDR2 reads SVGEGT. CDR3 DNA: TGTGCCAGCAGTTACGGTACTAGCGGGAGCGGCCTCCACCGGGATACGCAGTATTTT. Translating it yields CASSYGTSGSGLHRDTQYF.

This clone was detected a few times. The chain joins TRBV5-4 to TRBJ2-4; D may be TRBD1 (6 bases). V was clipped by 4 bases and J by 13 bases, with 15 bases between them. Germline V gene lookup returns CDR1 SGHNT and CDR2 YYREEE (reference sequence). The CDR3 is made up of 12 amino acids. In nucleotides, the CDR3 is TGTGCCAGCAGCCAGACGAACAGGGAACAGTACTTC. This gives the protein CASSQTNREQYF.

V gene TRBV7-2 combines with J gene TRBJ1-2, with D unclear. V lost 2 bases and J 5 bases, leaving 9 bases between the germline ends. Germline assignment: CDR1 SGHTA and CDR2 FQGNSA. The CDR3 runs 13 residues. CDR3 in DNA: TGTGCCAGCAGCTTACTAGGGCAGTATGGCTACACCTTC. This translates into CASSLLGQYGYTF.

The chain carries TRBV10-2 and TRBJ2-2, with D perhaps TRBD1 (5 bases). CDR1 and CDR2 (germline): WSHSY, SAAADI. This CDR3 comprises 13 residues. V lost 7 bases and J lost 8, with 14 bases in between. The CDR3 reads CASTNQGSGELFF. CDR3 DNA sequence: TGCGCCAGCACAAACCAGGGATCGGGGGAGCTGTTTTTT.

The rearrangement uses TRBV28 and TRBJ1-1; D ambiguous. Germline V gene data show CDR1 as MDHEN and CDR2 as SYDVKM. CDR3 length equals 13 residues. The ends were cut back, 1 base at V and 3 bases at J, with 6 bases in the middle. The DNA of the CDR3 is TGTGCCAGCAGTTTATCCCCCGACACTGAAGCTTTCTTT. This encodes CASSLSPDTEAFF.

This chain joins TRBV5-1 and TRBJ1-5; TRBD1 matches at 8 bases. Germline values: CDR1 SGHRS, CDR2 YFSETQ. The CDR3 covers 14 residues. J lost 7 bases, V lost 4 bases, and 7 bases had no gene match. CDR3 loop: CASSIGQGDQPQHF. The CDR3 DNA reads TGCGCCAGCAGCATAGGACAGGGAGACCAGCCCCAGCATTTT. Filled out from reference TRBV5-1 and TRBJ1-5, the complete variable domain reads KAGVTQTPRYLIKTRGQQVTLSCSPISGHRSVSWYQQTPGQGLQFLFEYFSETQRNKGNFPGRFSGRQFSNSRSEMNVSTLELGDSALYLCASSIGQGDQPQHFGDGTRLSIL.

The CDR3 spells CASGRGSYNEQFF. For the CDR3, the DNA is TGTGCCAGCGGCCGAGGTTCCTACAATGAGCAGTTCTTC. The V and J genes are TRBV6-5 and TRBJ2-1, with D hard to call. The CDR3 has 13 amino acids. V was pared by 8 bases and J by 1 base, with 9 bases between. Germline values: CDR1 MNHEY, CDR2 SVGAGI.

This chain links TRBV9 with TRBJ1-6; the D is unclear. There are 14 residues in the CDR3. V lost 3 bases, J lost 5 bases, and 9 bases lay in between. In germline, CDR1 is SGDLS, CDR2 YYNGEE. CDR3 sequence reads: CASSDGDNNSPLHF. DNA of the CDR3: TGTGCCAGCAGCGACGGGGATAATAATTCACCCCTCCACTTT.

The gene calls are TRBV30 and TRBJ1-5; a weak D match, TRBD1 (6 bases). This CDR3 region has 14 residues. V was clipped by 0 bases and J by 7 bases, with 13 bases between them. Germline CDR1 is GTSNPN and CDR2 is SVGIG (reference sequence). The CDR3 DNA reads TGTGCCTGGAGTGTAGGGGGGGCGGGACAGCCCCAGCATTTT. It yields the protein CAWSVGGAGQPQHF.

The CDR3: CASNQVAGQETQYF. The DNA for the CDR3 is TGTGCCAGCAATCAGGTGGCGGGACAAGAGACCCAGTACTTC. This chain connects TRBV5-6 to TRBJ2-5, with a tentative D call TRBD2 (6 bases). The CDR3 is made up of 14 amino acids. With 6 bases removed from V and 2 bases from J, the gap between germline ends came to 14 bases. Germline-derived CDR1 and CDR2 are SGHDT and YYEEEE.

This clone was counted a single time. The DNA of the CDR3 is TGTGCCAGCAGTTACGACAGGGGCGACGAGCAGTACTTC. Translation: CASSYDRGDEQYF. The chain couples TRBV6-5 to TRBJ2-7; TRBD1 matches 8 bases. Trimming took 2 bases from V and 5 from J; bases not matched to a gene: 2. CDR3 length: 13 residues. Germline V lookup: CDR1 MNHEY, CDR2 SVGAGI.

The chain has TRBV9 and TRBJ1-4; D perhaps matches TRBD1 (5 bases). Deletions cut 0 bases from V and 5 bases from J, with 11 bases between. Germline lookup yields CDR1 SGDLS and CDR2 YYNGEE. There are 15 residues in the CDR3. The CDR3 spells CASSVVSAGNEKLFF. The CDR3 region has the DNA TGTGCCAGCAGCGTAGTGTCGGCAGGGAATGAAAAACTGTTTTTT.